Here is one T cell receptor beta chain with its context. This table comes from immunoSEQ multiplex PCR, and its TCRdb copy is limited to in-frame clones, with some not included. Counted here are roughly 150,000 clones, just over 85% occurring once; the ten biggest clones make up 1.5% to 2%. These data are taken from a study of control samples from healthy donors and cancer patients. Per the germline V gene, CDR1 is LGHDT and CDR2 is YNNKEL (reference sequence). V trimming: 1 base; J trimming: 8 bases; junction bases outside the gene matches: 2. The CDR3 consists of 13 residues. The receptor was derived from a man aged 18 to 29 in good health. The chain combines TRBV3-1 (or the pseudogene TRBV3-2) with TRBJ2-1; 7 bases line up with TRBD2. The specimen sequenced was blood. This CDR3 is CASSQGLADEQFF. The CDR3 coding sequence is TGTGCCAGCAGCCAAGGGCTAGCGGATGAGCAGTTCTTC.